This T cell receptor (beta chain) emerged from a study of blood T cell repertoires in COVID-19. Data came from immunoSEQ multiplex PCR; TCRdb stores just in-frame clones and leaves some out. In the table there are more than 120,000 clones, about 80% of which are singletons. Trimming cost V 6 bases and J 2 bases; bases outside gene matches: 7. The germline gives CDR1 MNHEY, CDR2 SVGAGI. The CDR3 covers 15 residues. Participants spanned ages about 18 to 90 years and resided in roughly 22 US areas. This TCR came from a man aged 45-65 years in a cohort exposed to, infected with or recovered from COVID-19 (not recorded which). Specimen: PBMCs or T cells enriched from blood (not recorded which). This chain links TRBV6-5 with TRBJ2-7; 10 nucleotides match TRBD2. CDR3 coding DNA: TGTGCCAGCAGACTTACTAGCGGGGCCGCCTACGAGCAGTACTTC. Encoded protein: CASRLTSGAAYEQYF.